These T cell receptor beta chains were read from a single sample in a study of control samples from healthy donors and cancer patients. Some clones are missing from TCRdb's copy, which holds only in-frame ones; the method was immunoSEQ multiplex PCR. In the table there are 150,000 to 200,000 clones, about 93% of which are singletons. The sequenced sample was blood. The origin of the receptors is a man in his late teens or twenties in good health. Each CDR3 is given with its conserved first and last residue. A D gene is named only where the DNA matches it firmly. Part of the rows lack a size; the others show once, few, many or a class for expanded clones.

CDR3 DNA	CDR3 protein	clone size	D gene	V gene	J gene
TGCGCCAGCAGCTTGGCCCAGGGGCTAGCGGGGGGCAATGAGCAGTTCTTC	CASSLAQGLAGGNEQFF	-	TRBD2	TRBV5-1	TRBJ2-1
TGTGCCAGCAGCTCTAGCGGGGGGGCCTCAGATACGCAGTATTTT	CASSSSGGASDTQYF	-	TRBD2	TRBV5-6	TRBJ2-3
TGTGCCAGCAGAAGGGCCGTACAGGATAATTCACCCCTCCACTTT	CASRRAVQDNSPLHF	-	-	TRBV6-5	TRBJ1-6
TGTGCCAGCAGCATCGGACCTTCTAGCACAGATACGCAGTATTTT	CASSIGPSSTDTQYF	-	-	TRBV5-6	TRBJ2-3
TGTGCCAGCAGCTCCACCGGGGTAGGAACAGATACGCAGTATTTT	CASSSTGVGTDTQYF	-	-	TRBV21-1	TRBJ2-3
TGTGCCAGCCCCGGAACAGGGTACTACGAGCAGTACTTC	CASPGTGYYEQYF	-	-	TRBV11-3	TRBJ2-7
TGCGCCAGCAGCCATCTCCTAGCGGGGGGACGATATACGCAGTATTTT	CASSHLLAGGRYTQYF	-	TRBD2	TRBV4-1	TRBJ2-3
TGTGCCAGCAGCTCAAGTTTGGGCACTGAAGCTTTCTTT	CASSSSLGTEAFF	-	-	TRBV7-3	TRBJ1-1
TGCAGCGTATCGACTTTAACAGCGTACGGAGGAGATACGCAGTATTTT	CSVSTLTAYGGDTQYF	-	-	TRBV29-1	TRBJ2-3
TGTGCCAGCAGCATAGGGCCAAATAGCAATCAGCCCCAGCATTTT	CASSIGPNSNQPQHF	-	-	TRBV7-2	TRBJ1-5
TGTGCCAGCAGCTTCTCCGGGACTAGCGGCTACGAGCAGTACTTC	CASSFSGTSGYEQYF	-	TRBD2	TRBV5-5	TRBJ2-7
TGTGCCAGCAGCTCGTCTGGCGGGGGGCCTTTGAGGGATACGCAGTATTTT	CASSSSGGGPLRDTQYF	-	TRBD2	TRBV5-4	TRBJ2-3
TGTGCCAGCAGCTTATTACCGGGACTAGCGGGCGGTGAGCAGTTCTTC	CASSLLPGLAGGEQFF	-	TRBD2	TRBV7-8	TRBJ2-1
TGTGCCATCAGTCTTGGGCGGAAGGACCCTAGCACAGATACGCAGTATTTT	CAISLGRKDPSTDTQYF	-	-	TRBV10-3	TRBJ2-3
TGCGCCAGCAGCCAAGACAGGGCACAAGAGACCCAGTACTTC	CASSQDRAQETQYF	-	-	TRBV4-1	TRBJ2-5
TGTGCCACCAGTGTGGGACAGGGACGCTATGGCTACACCTTC	CATSVGQGRYGYTF	once	TRBD1	TRBV24-1	TRBJ1-2
TGCGCCAGCAGCTTGGATTGGGATTACGGGGAGCTGTTTTTT	CASSLDWDYGELFF	-	-	TRBV5-1	TRBJ2-2
TGTGCCAGCAGAGGGTCGGACCAACTGAATGAAAAACTGTTTTTT	CASRGSDQLNEKLFF	-	-	TRBV2	TRBJ1-4
TGTGCCAGCAGCTCCCAGAACACCGGGGAGCTGTTTTTT	CASSSQNTGELFF	-	-	TRBV3-1/TRBV3-2	TRBJ2-2
TGTGCCAGCAGTTTATCGACTAGCGGGGGGACCTACGAGCAGTACTTC	CASSLSTSGGTYEQYF	-	TRBD2	TRBV28	TRBJ2-7
TGTGCCAGCAGTGAGGAAAGAACGAACACTGAAGCTTTCTTT	CASSEERTNTEAFF	-	-	TRBV2	TRBJ1-1
TGTGCCAGCAGTTCTCACGGAGGCTCTGGAAACACCATATATTTT	CASSSHGGSGNTIYF	-	-	TRBV6-5	TRBJ1-3
TGTGCCAGCAGCGTAGACCGGGGGAGCACAGATACGCAGTATTTT	CASSVDRGSTDTQYF	-	-	TRBV9	TRBJ2-3
TGCGCCAGCAGATACGCCGGGACAGGGTCAAACATTCAGTACTTC	CASRYAGTGSNIQYF	-	TRBD1	TRBV5-1	TRBJ2-4
TGTGCCAGCAGTGATTACCAGGGGAGAGGCTACACCTTC	CASSDYQGRGYTF	-	-	TRBV6-1	TRBJ1-2
TGTGCCAGCTCCCGGGACTTAGCTAATGAAAAACTGTTTTTT	CASSRDLANEKLFF	-	-	TRBV19	TRBJ1-4
TGTGCCAGCAGCGTCGGATGGGACGCAAACTCCTACGAGCAGTACTTC	CASSVGWDANSYEQYF	-	-	TRBV9	TRBJ2-7
TGTGCCAGCAGCCCGACAGGGTTCATCTACGAGCAGTACTTC	CASSPTGFIYEQYF	-	TRBD1	TRBV14	TRBJ2-7
TGTGCCAGCAGCCTACCCTCCTTTTACACTGAAGCTTTCTTT	CASSLPSFYTEAFF	-	-	TRBV28	TRBJ1-1
TGTGCCTTGATACTGGGGGAGCAGTTCTTC	CALILGEQFF	-	-	TRBV30	TRBJ2-1
TGTGCCAGCAGTGTTTCTGCGACTTATGGCTACACCTTC	CASSVSATYGYTF	-	-	TRBV2	TRBJ1-2
TGTGCCAGCAGCTTCGGACAGGGGATTTACAATGAGCAGTTCTTC	CASSFGQGIYNEQFF	-	TRBD1	TRBV7-3	TRBJ2-1
TGTGCCAGCAGGCGGGAAGCCTACGAGCAGTACTTC	CASRREAYEQYF	-	-	TRBV2	TRBJ2-7
TGCAGCGTCGAACCCACAGGGGGGAACTATGGCTACACCTTC	CSVEPTGGNYGYTF	-	TRBD1	TRBV29-1	TRBJ1-2
TGTGCCACCAGTGATGTGCCTCCGGGACAGGGGTGGGGTGAGCAGTTCTTC	CATSDVPPGQGWGEQFF	-	TRBD1	TRBV24-1	TRBJ2-1
TGTGCCAGTAGGGGGACAGGGTACACCGGGGAGCTGTTTTTT	CASRGTGYTGELFF	once	TRBD1	TRBV19	TRBJ2-2
TGTGCCAGTACCGAGGGAGGTCGTGCGGACACTGAAGCTTTCTTT	CASTEGGRADTEAFF	-	-	TRBV19	TRBJ1-1
TGTGCCAGCAGCTCGGGACAGGGGTTCCCTGAAGCTTTCTTT	CASSSGQGFPEAFF	-	TRBD1	TRBV7-9	TRBJ1-1
TGTGCCACCAGCAGAGATCCGACAGGGGGTCAGCCCCAGCATTTT	CATSRDPTGGQPQHF	-	TRBD1	TRBV15	TRBJ1-5